The rows below give T cell receptor beta chains drawn from one sample of a study of T-cell reconstitution after alpha-beta-depleted transplantation in children. TCRdb re-analysed the PCR reads in MiXCR, keeping a single row per CDR3 protein. The table lists about 210,000 distinct CDR3 sequences, more than 15% of them singletons. The sequences come from PBMCs, mostly from graft donor cells, collected 360 days after TCRalphabeta/CD19-depleted stem cell transplant. All receptors come from a male patient aged 2-10 years who had a stem cell transplant for acute lymphoblastic leukemia, so the T cells may come from the graft donor. The CDR3 runs from the conserved cysteine through the conserved F or W.

j_call | v_call | cdr3_aa
TRBJ2-5 | TRBV12-3/TRBV12-4 | CASSLDRGGGETQYF
TRBJ2-1 | TRBV5-6 | CASSFLQGPYNEQFF
TRBJ2-7 | TRBV4-3 | CASSPTAGGVHEQYF
TRBJ1-6 | TRBV5-1 | CASSLETGNNSPLHF
TRBJ2-7 | TRBV7-8 | CASSRQIQYEQYF
TRBJ1-5 | TRBV6-5 | CASSYQQGNNQPQHF
TRBJ2-1 | TRBV6-2/TRBV6-3 | CASSSGLAGGTSNEQFF
TRBJ1-2 | TRBV28 | CAGRRQGGYGYTF
TRBJ2-2 | TRBV7-3 | CASSPVGTSNTGELFF
TRBJ2-2 | TRBV5-1 | CASSLQDRGELFF
TRBJ1-3 | TRBV15 | CATSHGGSSGNTIYF
TRBJ1-1 | TRBV7-6 | CASSLQQGQSATEAFF
TRBJ2-7 | TRBV11-2 | CASSLIGTPHFYEQYF
TRBJ2-2 | TRBV7-9 | CASNEGLAVNTGELFF
TRBJ2-7 | TRBV20-1 | CSANPPGKEVYEQYF
TRBJ2-7 | TRBV5-6 | CASSLLRQGNYEQYF
TRBJ2-7 | TRBV7-2 | CASSDTGFEQYF
TRBJ1-1 | TRBV6-2/TRBV6-3 | CASSNHRVEAFF
TRBJ2-1 | TRBV11-1 | CASSLIRDRGGEQFF
TRBJ2-1 | TRBV7-3 | CASTSGGYNEQFF
TRBJ2-5 | TRBV4-1 | CASSQAWQRETQYF
TRBJ2-2 | TRBV4-2 | CASSQDPQGTGELFF
TRBJ1-2 | TRBV29-1 | CSVDDGYTF
TRBJ1-5 | TRBV5-6 | CASSLQGASGPQHF
TRBJ2-2 | TRBV7-2 | CASSLIGGLTGELFF
TRBJ1-1 | TRBV10-1 | CASSGTGRTEAFF
TRBJ1-4 | TRBV12-3/TRBV12-4 | CASNKGQWHEKLFF
TRBJ2-4 | TRBV29-1 | CSVENREGAKNIQYF
TRBJ2-7 | TRBV4-1 | CASTQAGSLEEQYF